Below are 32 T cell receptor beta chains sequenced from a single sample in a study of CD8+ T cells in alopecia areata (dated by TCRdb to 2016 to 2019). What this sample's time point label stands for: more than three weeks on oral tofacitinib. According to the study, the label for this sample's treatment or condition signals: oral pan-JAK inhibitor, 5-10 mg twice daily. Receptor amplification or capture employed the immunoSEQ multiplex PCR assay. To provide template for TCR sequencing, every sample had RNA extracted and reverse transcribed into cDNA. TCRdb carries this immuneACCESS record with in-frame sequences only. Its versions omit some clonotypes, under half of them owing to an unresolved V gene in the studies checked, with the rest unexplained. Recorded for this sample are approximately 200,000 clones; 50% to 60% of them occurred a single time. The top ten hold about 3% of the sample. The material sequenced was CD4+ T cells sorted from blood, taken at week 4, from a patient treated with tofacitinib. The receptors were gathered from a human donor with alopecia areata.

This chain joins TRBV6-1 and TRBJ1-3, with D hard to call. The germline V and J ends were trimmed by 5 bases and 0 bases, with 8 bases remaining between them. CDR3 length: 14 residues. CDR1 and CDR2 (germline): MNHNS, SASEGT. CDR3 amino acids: CASSRSDSGNTIYF. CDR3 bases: TGTGCCAGCAGTCGGAGCGACTCTGGAAACACCATATATTTT.

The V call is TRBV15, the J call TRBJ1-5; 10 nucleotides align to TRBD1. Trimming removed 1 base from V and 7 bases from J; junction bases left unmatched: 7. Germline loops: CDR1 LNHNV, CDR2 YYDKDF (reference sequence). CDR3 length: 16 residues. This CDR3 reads CATSRVRGQGIQPQHF. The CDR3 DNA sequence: TGTGCCACCAGCAGAGTTAGGGGACAGGGGATCCAGCCCCAGCATTTT.

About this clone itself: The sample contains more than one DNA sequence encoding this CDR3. The CDR3 sequence is CAWRGNYGYTF. In DNA form, the CDR3 reads TGTGCCTGGAGGGGCAACTATGGCTACACCTTC. The genes are TRBV30 and TRBJ1-2; D ambiguous. In germline, CDR1 is GTSNPN, CDR2 SVGIG (reference sequence). The CDR3 runs 11 residues. V gave up 3 bases and J gave up 2 bases, with 4 bases separating them.

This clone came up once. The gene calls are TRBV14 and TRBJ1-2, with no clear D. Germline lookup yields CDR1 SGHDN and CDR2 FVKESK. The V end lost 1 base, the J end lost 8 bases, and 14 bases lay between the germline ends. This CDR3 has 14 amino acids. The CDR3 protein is CASSQVPFGGGYTF. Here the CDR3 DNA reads TGTGCCAGCAGCCAAGTTCCATTCGGTGGCGGCTACACCTTC.

The DNA for the CDR3 is TGTGCCTGGACGGCGCGATTTAACACTGAAGCTTTCTTT. It yields the protein CAWTARFNTEAFF. The V gene is TRBV30, the J gene TRBJ1-1, with D unresolved. This CDR3 is 13 amino acids long. The germline V gene encodes CDR1 GTSNPN and CDR2 SVGIG (reference sequence). V gave up 4 bases and J gave up 2 bases, with 11 bases separating them.

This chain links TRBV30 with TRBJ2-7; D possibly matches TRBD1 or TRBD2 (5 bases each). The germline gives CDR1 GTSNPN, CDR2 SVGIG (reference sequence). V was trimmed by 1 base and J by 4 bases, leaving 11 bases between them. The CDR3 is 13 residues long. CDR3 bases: TGTGCCTGGAGTGCTGGGACCCTTTACGAGCAGTACTTC. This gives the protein CAWSAGTLYEQYF. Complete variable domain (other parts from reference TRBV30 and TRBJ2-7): SQTIHQWPATLVQPVGSPLSLECTVEGTSNPNLYWYRQAAGRGLQLLFYSVGIGQISSEVPQNLSASRPQDRQFILSSKKLLLSDSGFYLCAWSAGTLYEQYFGPGTRLTVT.

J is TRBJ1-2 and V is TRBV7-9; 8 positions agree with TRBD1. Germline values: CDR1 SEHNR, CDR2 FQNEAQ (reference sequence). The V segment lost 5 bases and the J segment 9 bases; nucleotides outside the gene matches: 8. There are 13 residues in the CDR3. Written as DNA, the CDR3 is TGTGCCAGCAGCCCTGGGACAGGTGGTAGCTACACCTTC. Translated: CASSPGTGGSYTF.

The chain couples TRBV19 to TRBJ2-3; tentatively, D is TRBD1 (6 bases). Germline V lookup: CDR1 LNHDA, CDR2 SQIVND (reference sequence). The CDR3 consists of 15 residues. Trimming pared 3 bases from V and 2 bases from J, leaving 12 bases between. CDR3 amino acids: CASSIAGAITDTQYF. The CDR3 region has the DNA TGTGCCAGTAGTATCGCAGGGGCGATCACAGATACGCAGTATTTT.

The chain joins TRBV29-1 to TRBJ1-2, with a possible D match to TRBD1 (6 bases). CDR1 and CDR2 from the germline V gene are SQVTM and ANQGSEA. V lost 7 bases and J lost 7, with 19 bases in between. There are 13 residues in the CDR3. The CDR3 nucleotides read TGCAGCGCTGGGGGCGCTCCTGATGGTGGCTACACCTTC. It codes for CSAGGAPDGGYTF.

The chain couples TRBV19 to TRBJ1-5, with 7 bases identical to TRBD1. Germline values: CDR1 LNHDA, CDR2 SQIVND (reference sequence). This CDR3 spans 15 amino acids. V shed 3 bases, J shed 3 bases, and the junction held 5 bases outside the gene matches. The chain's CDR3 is CASSMRDRINQPQHF. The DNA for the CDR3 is TGTGCCAGTAGTATGAGGGACAGAATCAATCAGCCCCAGCATTTT.

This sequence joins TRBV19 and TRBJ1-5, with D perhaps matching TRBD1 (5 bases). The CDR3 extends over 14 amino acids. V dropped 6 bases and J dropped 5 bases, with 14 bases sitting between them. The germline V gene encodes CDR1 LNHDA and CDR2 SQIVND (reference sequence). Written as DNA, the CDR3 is TGTGCCAGTAGGCGGGACCCGGCCCATCAGCCCCAGCATTTT. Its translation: CASRRDPAHQPQHF.

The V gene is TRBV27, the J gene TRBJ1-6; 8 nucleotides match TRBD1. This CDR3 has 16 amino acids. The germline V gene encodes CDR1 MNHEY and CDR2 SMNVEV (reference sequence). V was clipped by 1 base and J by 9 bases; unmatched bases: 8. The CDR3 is CASSLFGQGLASPLHF. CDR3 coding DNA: TGTGCCAGCAGTTTATTCGGACAGGGATTGGCTTCACCCCTCCACTTT.

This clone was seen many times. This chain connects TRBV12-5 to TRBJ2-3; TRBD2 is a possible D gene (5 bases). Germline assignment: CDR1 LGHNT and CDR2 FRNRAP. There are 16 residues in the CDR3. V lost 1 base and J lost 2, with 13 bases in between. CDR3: CASGLGLTKVTDTQYF. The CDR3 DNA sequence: TGTGCTAGTGGTTTGGGACTAACCAAAGTCACAGATACGCAGTATTTT. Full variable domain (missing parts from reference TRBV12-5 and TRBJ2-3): DARVTQTPRHKVTEMGQEVTMRCQPILGHNTVFWYRQTMMQGLELLAYFRNRAPLDDSGMPKDRFSAEMPDATLATLKIQPSEPRDSAVYFCASGLGLTKVTDTQYFGPGTRLTVL.

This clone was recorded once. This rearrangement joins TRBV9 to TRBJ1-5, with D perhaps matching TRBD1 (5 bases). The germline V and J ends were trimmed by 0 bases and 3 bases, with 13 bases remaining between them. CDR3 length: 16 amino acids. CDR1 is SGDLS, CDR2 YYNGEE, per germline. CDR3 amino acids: CASSVGIGGFNQPQHF. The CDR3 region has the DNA TGTGCCAGCAGCGTAGGGATCGGGGGATTCAATCAGCCCCAGCATTTT. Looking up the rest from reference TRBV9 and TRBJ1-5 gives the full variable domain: DSGVTQTPKHLITATGQRVTLRCSPRSGDLSVYWYQQSLDQGLQFLIQYYNGEERAKGNILERFSAQQFPDLHSELNLSSLELGDSALYFCASSVGIGGFNQPQHFGDGTRLSIL.

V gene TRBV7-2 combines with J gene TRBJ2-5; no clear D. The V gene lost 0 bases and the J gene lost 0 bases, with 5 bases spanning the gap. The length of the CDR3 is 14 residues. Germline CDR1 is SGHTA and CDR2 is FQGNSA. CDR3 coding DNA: TGTGCCAGCAGCTTAGCAGGGTACCAAGAGACCCAGTACTTC. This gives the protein CASSLAGYQETQYF.

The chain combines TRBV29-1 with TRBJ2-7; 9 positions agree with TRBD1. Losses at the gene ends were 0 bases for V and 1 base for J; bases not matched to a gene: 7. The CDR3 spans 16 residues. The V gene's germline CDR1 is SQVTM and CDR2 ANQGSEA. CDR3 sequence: CSVEDRGQGKSYEQYF. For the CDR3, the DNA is TGCAGCGTTGAAGATCGTGGACAGGGGAAGTCCTACGAGCAGTACTTC.

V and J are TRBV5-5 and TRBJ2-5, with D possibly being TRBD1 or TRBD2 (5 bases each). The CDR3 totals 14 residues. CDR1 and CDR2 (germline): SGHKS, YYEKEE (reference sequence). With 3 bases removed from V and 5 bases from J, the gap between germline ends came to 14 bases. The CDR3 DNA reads TGTGCCAGCAGCTCCCAACGGGGCAGGGAGACCCAGTACTTC. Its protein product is CASSSQRGRETQYF. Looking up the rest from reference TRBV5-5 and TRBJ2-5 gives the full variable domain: DAGVTQSPTHLIKTRGQQVTLRCSPISGHKSVSWYQQVLGQGPQFIFQYYEKEERGRGNFPDRFSARQFPNYSSELNVNALLLGDSALYLCASSSQRGRETQYFGPGTRLLVL.

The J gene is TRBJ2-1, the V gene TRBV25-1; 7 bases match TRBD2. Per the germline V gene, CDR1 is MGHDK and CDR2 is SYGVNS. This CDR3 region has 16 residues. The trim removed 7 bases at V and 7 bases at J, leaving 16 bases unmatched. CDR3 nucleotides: TGTGCCAGCACCGCCCGCCCAGGGAGGGGAGGGAATGAGCAGTTCTTC. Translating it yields CASTARPGRGGNEQFF.

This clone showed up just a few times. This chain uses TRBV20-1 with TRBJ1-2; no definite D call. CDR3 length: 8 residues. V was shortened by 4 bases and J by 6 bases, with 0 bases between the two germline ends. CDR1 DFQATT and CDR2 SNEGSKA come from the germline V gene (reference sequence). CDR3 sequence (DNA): TGCAGTGCTAATGGCTACACCTTC. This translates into CSANGYTF.

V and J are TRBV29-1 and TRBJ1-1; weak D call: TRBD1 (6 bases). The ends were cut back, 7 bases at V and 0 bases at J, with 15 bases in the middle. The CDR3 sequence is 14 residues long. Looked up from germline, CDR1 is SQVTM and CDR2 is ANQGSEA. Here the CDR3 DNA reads TGCAGCGCTCCGACAGGAATCGTGAACACTGAAGCTTTCTTT. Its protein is CSAPTGIVNTEAFF.

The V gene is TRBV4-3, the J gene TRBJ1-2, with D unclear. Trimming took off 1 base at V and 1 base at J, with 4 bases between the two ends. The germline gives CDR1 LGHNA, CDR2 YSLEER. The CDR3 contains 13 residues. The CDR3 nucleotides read TGCGCCAGCAGCCAAGTGCTTAACTATGGCTACACCTTC. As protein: CASSQVLNYGYTF.

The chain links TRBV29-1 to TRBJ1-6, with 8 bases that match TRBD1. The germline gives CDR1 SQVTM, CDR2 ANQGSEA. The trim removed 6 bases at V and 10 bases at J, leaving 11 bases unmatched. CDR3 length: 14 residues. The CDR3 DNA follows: TGCAGCGTACTAGAACAGGGGGACAACTCACCCCTCCACTTT. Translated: CSVLEQGDNSPLHF. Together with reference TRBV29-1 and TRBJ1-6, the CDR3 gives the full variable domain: SAVISQKPSRDICQRGTSLTIQCQVDSQVTMMFWYRQQPGQSLTLIATANQGSEATYESGFVIDKFPISRPNLTFSTLTVSNMSPEDSSIYLCSVLEQGDNSPLHFGNGTRLTVT.

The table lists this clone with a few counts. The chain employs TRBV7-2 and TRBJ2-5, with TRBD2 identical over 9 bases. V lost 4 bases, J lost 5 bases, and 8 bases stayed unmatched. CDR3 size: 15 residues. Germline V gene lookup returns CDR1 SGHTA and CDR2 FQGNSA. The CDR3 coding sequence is TGTGCCAGCAGCTCCACTAGCGGGTCGAGGGAGACCCAGTACTTC. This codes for CASSSTSGSRETQYF.

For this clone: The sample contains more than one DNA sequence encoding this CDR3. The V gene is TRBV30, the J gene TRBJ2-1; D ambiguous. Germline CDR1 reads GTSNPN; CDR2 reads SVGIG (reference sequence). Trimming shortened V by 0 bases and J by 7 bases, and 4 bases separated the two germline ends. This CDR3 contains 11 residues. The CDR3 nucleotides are TGTGCCTGGAGTGTACGTAATGAGCAGTTCTTC. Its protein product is CAWSVRNEQFF.

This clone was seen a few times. The CDR3 bases are TGTGCCAGCTCACCGGCCCCCGAGCGAAACACCATATATTTT. This gives the protein CASSPAPERNTIYF. The rearrangement joins TRBV18 to TRBJ1-3; D gene unclear. The germline V gene encodes CDR1 KGHSH and CDR2 LQKENI. The CDR3 extends over 14 amino acids. The ends were cut back, 3 bases at V and 5 bases at J, with 11 bases in the middle. The variable domain in full, with the rest retrieved from reference TRBV18 and TRBJ1-3, is NAGVMQNPRHLVRRRGQEARLRCSPMKGHSHVYWYRQLPEEGLKFMVYLQKENIIDESGMPKERFSAEFPKEGPSILRIQQVVRGDSAAYFCASSPAPERNTIYFGEGSWLTVV.

CDR3 bases: TGTGCCAGCAGCGTAGAGCCCAGCACAGATACGCAGTATTTT. Protein sequence: CASSVEPSTDTQYF. This chain joins TRBV9 and TRBJ2-3, with D hard to call. CDR1 and CDR2 (germline): SGDLS, YYNGEE. V was pared by 0 bases and J by 0 bases, with 5 bases between. CDR3 length: 14 residues.

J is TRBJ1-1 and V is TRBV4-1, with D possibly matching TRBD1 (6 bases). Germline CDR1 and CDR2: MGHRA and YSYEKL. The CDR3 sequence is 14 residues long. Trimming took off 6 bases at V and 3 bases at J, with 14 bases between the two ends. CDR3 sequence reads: CASRSFNRDTEAFF. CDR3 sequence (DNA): TGCGCCAGCAGATCATTTAACAGGGACACTGAAGCTTTCTTT.

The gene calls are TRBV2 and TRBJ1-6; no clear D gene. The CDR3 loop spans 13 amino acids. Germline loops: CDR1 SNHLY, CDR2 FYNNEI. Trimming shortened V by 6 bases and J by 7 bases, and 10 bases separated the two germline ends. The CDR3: CASSAGRNSPLHF. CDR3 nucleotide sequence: TGTGCCAGCAGCGCAGGACGGAATTCACCCCTCCACTTT.

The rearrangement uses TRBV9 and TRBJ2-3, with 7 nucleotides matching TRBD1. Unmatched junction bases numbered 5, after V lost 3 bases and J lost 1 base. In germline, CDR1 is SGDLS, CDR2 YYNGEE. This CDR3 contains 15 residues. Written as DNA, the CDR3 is TGTGCCAGCAGCGCGACAGGGATGGGCACAGATACGCAGTATTTT. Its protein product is CASSATGMGTDTQYF.

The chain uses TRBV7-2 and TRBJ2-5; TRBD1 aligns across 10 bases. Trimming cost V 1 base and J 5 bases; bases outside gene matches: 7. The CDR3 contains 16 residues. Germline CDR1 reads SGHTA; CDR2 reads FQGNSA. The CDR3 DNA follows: TGTGCCAGCAGCTTAGTAAGGGGACAGGGGATGGAGACCCAGTACTTC. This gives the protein CASSLVRGQGMETQYF.

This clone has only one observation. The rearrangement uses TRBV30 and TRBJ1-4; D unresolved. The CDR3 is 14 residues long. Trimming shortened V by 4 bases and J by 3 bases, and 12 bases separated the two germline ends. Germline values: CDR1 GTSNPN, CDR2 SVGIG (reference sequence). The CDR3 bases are TGTGCCTGGACCCTGCGGGCCGCTAATGAAAAACTGTTTTTT. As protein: CAWTLRAANEKLFF.

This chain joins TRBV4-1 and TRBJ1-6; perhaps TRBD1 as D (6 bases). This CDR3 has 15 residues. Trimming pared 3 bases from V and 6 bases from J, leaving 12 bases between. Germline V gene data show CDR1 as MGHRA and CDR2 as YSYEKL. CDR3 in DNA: TGCGCCAGCAGCCACCCGACAGGATCTAATTCACCCCTCCACTTT. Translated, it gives CASSHPTGSNSPLHF.